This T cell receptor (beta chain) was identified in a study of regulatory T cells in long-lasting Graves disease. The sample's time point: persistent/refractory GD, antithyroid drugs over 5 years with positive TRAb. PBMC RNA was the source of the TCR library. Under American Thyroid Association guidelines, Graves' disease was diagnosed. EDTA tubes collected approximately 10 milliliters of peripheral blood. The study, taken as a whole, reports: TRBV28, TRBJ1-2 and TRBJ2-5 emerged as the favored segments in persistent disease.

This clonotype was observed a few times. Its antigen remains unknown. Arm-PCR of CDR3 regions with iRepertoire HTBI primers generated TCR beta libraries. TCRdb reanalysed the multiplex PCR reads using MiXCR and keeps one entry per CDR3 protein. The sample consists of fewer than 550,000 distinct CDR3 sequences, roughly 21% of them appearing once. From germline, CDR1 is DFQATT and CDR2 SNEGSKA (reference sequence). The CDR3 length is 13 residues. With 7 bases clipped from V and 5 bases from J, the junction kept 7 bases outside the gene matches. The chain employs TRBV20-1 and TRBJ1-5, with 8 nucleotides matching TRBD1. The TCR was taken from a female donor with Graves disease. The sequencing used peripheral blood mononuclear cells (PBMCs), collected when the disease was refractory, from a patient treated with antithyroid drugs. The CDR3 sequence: CSVYRGEYQPQHF. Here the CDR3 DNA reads TGCAGTGTTTACAGGGGGGAATATCAGCCCCAGCATTTT.